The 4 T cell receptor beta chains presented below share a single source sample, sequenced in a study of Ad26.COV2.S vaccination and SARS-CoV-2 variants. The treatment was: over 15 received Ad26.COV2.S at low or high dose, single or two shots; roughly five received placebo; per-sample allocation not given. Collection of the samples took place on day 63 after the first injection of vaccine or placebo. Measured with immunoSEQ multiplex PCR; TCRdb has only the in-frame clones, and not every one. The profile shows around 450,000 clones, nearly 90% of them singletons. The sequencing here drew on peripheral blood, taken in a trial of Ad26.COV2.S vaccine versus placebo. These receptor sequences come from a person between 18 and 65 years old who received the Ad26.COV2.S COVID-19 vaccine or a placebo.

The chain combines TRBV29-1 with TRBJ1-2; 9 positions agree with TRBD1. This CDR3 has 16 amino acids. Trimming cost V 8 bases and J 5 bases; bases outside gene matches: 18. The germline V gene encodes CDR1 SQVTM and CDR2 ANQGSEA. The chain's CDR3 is CSFLASPSGTGYGYTF. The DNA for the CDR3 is TGCAGCTTTTTGGCATCACCCTCAGGGACAGGGTATGGCTACACCTTC.

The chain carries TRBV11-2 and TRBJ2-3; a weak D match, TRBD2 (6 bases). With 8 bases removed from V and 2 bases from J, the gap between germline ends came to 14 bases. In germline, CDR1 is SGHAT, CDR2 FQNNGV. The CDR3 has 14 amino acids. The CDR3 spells CASRSPRDTDTQYF. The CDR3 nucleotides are TGTGCCAGCCGCTCGCCGCGGGACACAGATACGCAGTATTTT.

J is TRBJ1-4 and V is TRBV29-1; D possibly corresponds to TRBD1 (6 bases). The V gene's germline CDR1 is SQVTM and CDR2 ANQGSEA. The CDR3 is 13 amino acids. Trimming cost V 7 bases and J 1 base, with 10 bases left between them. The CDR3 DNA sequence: TGCAGCGGGGTGACAGGAACTAATGAAAAACTGTTTTTT. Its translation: CSGVTGTNEKLFF.

In nucleotides, the CDR3 is TGTGCCAGCAGCCCGCAACAGGGGACCGAGCAGTACTTC. It encodes CASSPQQGTEQYF. The chain combines TRBV11-2 with TRBJ2-7, with 7 bases lining up with TRBD1. In germline, CDR1 is SGHAT, CDR2 FQNNGV. This CDR3 has 13 residues. J was trimmed by 6 bases and V by 5 bases; bases with no gene match: 7.